Sequencing of this TCR beta chain was carried out in a study of monozygotic twins with inflammatory bowel disease. CDR3 length equals 11 residues. CDR1 and CDR2 from the germline V gene are SQVTM and ANQGSEA. Making each TCR library took 3,500 to 4,500 ng of total RNA. TCRdb re-called the 5' RACE reads and catalogs CDR3 proteins one per entry, DNA excluded. This listing includes around 380,000 distinct CDR3 sequences. About this clonotype: Its antigen is not identified.

Whole blood without T cell sorting served as the source of isolated total RNA. Findings and caveats of the study: Immunosuppressive treatments differing between patients may have added repertoire variability. Healthy twins shared more clonotypes with others than IBD patients, most markedly active ones.

Sequences were obtained from blood. This rearrangement joins TRBV29-1 to TRBJ1-3. The source is a human donor with ulcerative colitis or Crohn's disease, or a healthy co-twin of an affected twin (not recorded which). The CDR3 sequence: CSVEKGNTIYF.